This T cell receptor beta chain was recovered during a study of shared clonotypes between healthy human individuals. Germline V gene data show CDR1 as LNHDA and CDR2 as SQIVND (reference sequence). This CDR3 region has 15 residues. Trimming shortened V by 7 bases and J by 6 bases, and 19 bases separated the two germline ends. Only in-frame clones appear in the TCRdb table, and some are missing; sequencing was by immunoSEQ multiplex PCR. The sample consists of 1.5 million to 1.9 million clones, around 98% of them appearing once. The sequencing sample was made of naive CD4+ T cells sorted from blood. Subset indicated: CD45RA+ positively selected. The rearrangement links TRBV19 to TRBJ2-1; perhaps TRBD2 as D (7 bases). This receptor was taken from a man aged 30-40 years in good health. CDR3 protein: CASKEGRGAVNEQFF. For the CDR3, the DNA is TGTGCCAGTAAGGAGGGGAGGGGGGCAGTCAATGAGCAGTTCTTC.